This passage covers 27 T cell receptor beta chains from one sample sequenced in a study of Ad26.COV2.S vaccination and SARS-CoV-2 variants. TCRdb's copy holds only in-frame clones and misses some; the assay was immunoSEQ multiplex PCR. Of hundreds of thousands of clones listed, about 89% are singletons. Treatment of the sample: roughly 19 received Ad26.COV2.S at low or high dose, single or two shots; roughly five received placebo; per-sample allocation not given. The samples date from day 63 after the first vaccine or placebo injection. The starting material was peripheral blood, obtained in a trial of Ad26.COV2.S vaccine versus placebo. All receptors derive from a person between 18 and 59 years old who received the Ad26.COV2.S COVID-19 vaccine or a placebo.

The chain carries TRBV19 and TRBJ1-2, with D possibly matching TRBD1 (5 bases). This CDR3 comprises 16 residues. Germline CDR1 LNHDA, CDR2 SQIVND (reference sequence). Between the trimmed V and J ends, which lost 7 bases and 2 bases, there was a span of 20 bases. CDR3 region: CASTDQGPLRNYGYTF. The CDR3 DNA is TGTGCCAGTACGGACCAGGGTCCCCTCCGCAACTATGGCTACACCTTC.

A few counts support this clone. V usage is TRBV19 and J usage is TRBJ2-3; the D gene is possibly TRBD2 (6 bases). This CDR3 is 15 amino acids long. Germline CDR1 LNHDA, CDR2 SQIVND (reference sequence). V shed 2 bases and J shed 1 base, with 10 bases lying between them. DNA of the CDR3: TGTGCCAGTAGTATATCTAGCGCCCGCACAGATACGCAGTATTTT. Its protein product is CASSISSARTDTQYF.

The V call is TRBV7-3, the J call TRBJ2-1, with D perhaps TRBD2 (5 bases). Per germline, CDR1 SGHTA and CDR2 FQGTGA. Trimming took 2 bases from V and 4 from J, leaving 9 bases between them. This CDR3 is built from 14 residues. This CDR3 is CASSLYGEYNEQFF. The DNA of the CDR3 is TGTGCCAGCAGCTTATACGGGGAGTACAATGAGCAGTTCTTC. The variable domain in full, completed from reference TRBV7-3 and TRBJ2-1, reads GAGVSQTPSNKVTEKGKYVELRCDPISGHTALYWYRQSLGQGPEFLIYFQGTGAADDSGLPNDRFFAVRPEGSVSTLKIQRTERGDSAVYLCASSLYGEYNEQFFGPGTRLTVL.

The V and J genes are TRBV3-1 (or the pseudogene TRBV3-2) and TRBJ2-3; TRBD2 matches 11 bases. CDR3 length equals 18 residues. The germline V gene encodes CDR1 LGHDT and CDR2 YNNKEL (reference sequence). V lost 1 base, J lost 3 bases, and 9 bases stayed unmatched. The CDR3 spells CASSQVLAGGPGTDTQYF. CDR3 DNA sequence: TGTGCCAGCAGCCAAGTATTAGCGGGGGGGCCGGGGACAGATACGCAGTATTTT.

The chain combines TRBV5-6 with TRBJ2-1; D possibly uses TRBD1 or TRBD2 (5 bases each). V was clipped by 0 bases and J by 5 bases, with 9 bases between them. The germline CDR1 and CDR2 sequences are SGHDT and YYEEEE. This CDR3 is built from 14 residues. The CDR3 bases are TGTGCCAGCAGCTTGGGGGACGGTAACAATGAGCAGTTCTTC. This codes for CASSLGDGNNEQFF.

The rearrangement joins TRBV7-2 to TRBJ2-3, with D hard to call. Germline loops: CDR1 SGHTA, CDR2 FQGNSA. The CDR3 is 17 amino acids. The ends were cut back, 1 base at V and 3 bases at J, with 17 bases in the middle. The CDR3 sequence is CASSLGLWEERTDTQYF. CDR3 DNA: TGTGCCAGCAGCTTAGGCCTATGGGAAGAACGTACAGATACGCAGTATTTT.

V is TRBV3-1 (or the pseudogene TRBV3-2) and J is TRBJ1-5, with 7 bases identical to TRBD1. This CDR3 is built from 14 residues. From germline, CDR1 is LGHDT and CDR2 YNNKEL (reference sequence). With V trimmed by 6 bases and J by 2 bases, 4 bases remained unmatched. The CDR3, as DNA: TGTGCCAGCAGTCTAGGACAGGGCAATCAGCCCCAGCATTTT. Protein product: CASSLGQGNQPQHF.

The CDR3 bases are TGTGCCAGCAGTTTCGAGGGGAATGCTTTCTTT. This codes for CASSFEGNAFF. The chain employs TRBV12-3 or TRBV12-4 and TRBJ1-1; weak D call: TRBD1 (5 bases). This CDR3 spans 11 amino acids. Between the trimmed V and J ends, which lost 3 bases and 11 bases, there was a span of 10 bases.

This clone was seen a few times. J is TRBJ1-1 and V is TRBV10-1; a weak D match, TRBD1 (6 bases). The CDR3 length is 13 residues. The V gene lost 6 bases and the J gene lost 0 bases, with 8 bases spanning the gap. Per germline, CDR1 WNHNN and CDR2 SYGVQD (reference sequence). The CDR3 region is CASSHRVNTEAFF. The DNA for the CDR3 is TGCGCCAGCAGCCACAGGGTGAACACTGAAGCTTTCTTT.

This chain links TRBV29-1 with TRBJ1-1; D ambiguous. Germline CDR1 is SQVTM and CDR2 is ANQGSEA. The CDR3 totals 13 residues. V lost 5 bases and J lost 2, with 12 bases in between. The CDR3 DNA reads TGCAGCGTTTTTAGGGTTTTTAACACTGAAGCTTTCTTT. It translates to CSVFRVFNTEAFF.

The CDR3 is CASSLGGSNTEAFF. For the CDR3, the DNA is TGTGCCAGCAGCTTGGGGGGATCGAACACTGAAGCTTTCTTT. The V call is TRBV7-8, the J call TRBJ1-1; the D gene is possibly TRBD1 (5 bases). V lost 3 bases and J 1 base, leaving 9 bases between the germline ends. This CDR3 region has 14 residues. Germline lookup yields CDR1 SGHVS and CDR2 FQNEAQ.

In its sample, this clone was seen a few times. The chain carries TRBV5-1 and TRBJ2-7, with TRBD2 identical over 8 bases. The trim removed 4 bases at V and 7 bases at J, leaving 10 bases unmatched. Germline CDR1 and CDR2: SGHRS and YFSETQ. CDR3 length: 14 residues. The CDR3 coding sequence is TGCGCCAGCAGCAAGCTTACTAGCGGTGTTGAGCAGTACTTC. This encodes CASSKLTSGVEQYF.

The J gene is TRBJ2-1, the V gene TRBV11-2, with TRBD1 matching 7 bases. CDR3 length: 16 amino acids. CDR1 is SGHAT and CDR2 is FQNNGV in the germline V gene. The junction had 8 bases not matched to a gene; V was cut back by 0 bases and J by 6 bases. The CDR3 nucleotides are TGTGCCAGCAGCTTAGATCGTCCAGGGGGTTCCAATGAGCAGTTCTTC. Translating gives CASSLDRPGGSNEQFF.

This rearrangement joins TRBV27 to TRBJ2-6; weak D call: TRBD1 (5 bases). The CDR3 is 16 residues long. The V and J ends lost 5 bases and 0 bases respectively, with 11 bases between them. From germline, CDR1 is MNHEY and CDR2 SMNVEV (reference sequence). The DNA of the CDR3 is TGTGCCAGCAGTGAGACAGCCGTCTCTGGGGCCAACGTCCTGACTTTC. Translation: CASSETAVSGANVLTF.

The genes are TRBV30 and TRBJ1-3; D is unclear. Germline V gives CDR1 GTSNPN, CDR2 SVGIG (reference sequence). Trimming left V 2 bases short and J 0 bases short, with 14 bases between. This CDR3 has 16 amino acids. CDR3 region: CAWSLEPATSGNTIYF. In DNA, the CDR3 is TGTGCCTGGAGTCTTGAACCAGCCACCTCTGGAAACACCATATATTTT.

The chain recombines TRBV7-9 with TRBJ1-1; D call uncertain. The germline V gene encodes CDR1 SEHNR and CDR2 FQNEAQ (reference sequence). Trimming took 3 bases from V and 0 from J, leaving 8 bases between them. This CDR3 contains 14 residues. The DNA of the CDR3 is TGTGCCAGCAGCTTTCCGGGATTGAACACTGAAGCTTTCTTT. Protein sequence: CASSFPGLNTEAFF.

The V call is TRBV7-8, the J call TRBJ2-5, with a possible D match to TRBD2 (6 bases). The CDR3 totals 14 residues. CDR1 is SGHVS, CDR2 FQNEAQ, per germline. Trimming removed 5 bases from V and 2 bases from J, with 12 bases in between. The CDR3 DNA reads as TGTGCCAGCAGCATACCGGGACTGCAAGAGACCCAGTACTTC. It translates to CASSIPGLQETQYF.

The genes are TRBV4-1 and TRBJ2-7; tentative D call: TRBD1 (6 bases). This CDR3 is 16 amino acids long. Germline-derived CDR1 and CDR2 are MGHRA and YSYEKL. V lost 4 bases, J lost 1 base, and 17 bases lay in between. CDR3 sequence: CASSPLGQKMSYEQYF. In nucleotides, the CDR3 is TGCGCCAGCAGCCCACTCGGACAGAAAATGTCCTACGAGCAGTACTTC.

The chain couples TRBV5-1 to TRBJ1-1; D is unclear. There are 15 residues in the CDR3. V was shortened by 4 bases and J by 0 bases, with 13 bases between the two germline ends. The germline V gene has CDR1 SGHRS and CDR2 YFSETQ. The CDR3 DNA reads TGCGCCAGCAGCATGGGCCGGGAAATGAACACTGAAGCTTTCTTT. Translation: CASSMGREMNTEAFF.

The genes are TRBV5-4 and TRBJ1-6, with D perhaps TRBD1 (6 bases). Trimming took 3 bases from V and 10 from J, leaving 11 bases between them. The CDR3 is made up of 13 amino acids. Germline CDR1 is SGHNT and CDR2 is YYREEE (reference sequence). CDR3 sequence (DNA): TGTGCCAGCAGCTCGAACAGGGACTCACCCCTCCACTTT. Translation gives CASSSNRDSPLHF.

This clone showed up just once. The rearrangement links TRBV24-1 to TRBJ2-1; the match to TRBD1 covers 8 bases. V dropped 5 bases and J dropped 9; count of bases not matched to a gene: 14. The CDR3 runs 16 residues. The germline gives CDR1 KGHDR, CDR2 SFDVKD. The CDR3 coding sequence is TGTGCCACCAGTGGGGGGGTAGGACAGGGATCCGGTGAGCAGTTCTTC. Translating it yields CATSGGVGQGSGEQFF.

Worth noting for this clone: The same CDR3 can be traced to other DNA sequences in this sample. V is TRBV5-4 and J is TRBJ1-6; 7 bases are a match to TRBD1. CDR1 and CDR2 (germline): SGHNT, YYREEE (reference sequence). The CDR3 is 15 amino acids. V gave up 0 bases and J gave up 7 bases; unmatched junction bases: 4. The CDR3 region is CASSLGDRVNSPLHF. CDR3 sequence (DNA): TGTGCCAGCAGCTTGGGAGACAGGGTGAATTCACCCCTCCACTTT. Full variable domain (missing parts from reference TRBV5-4 and TRBJ1-6): ETGVTQSPTHLIKTRGQQVTLRCSSQSGHNTVSWYQQALGQGPQFIFQYYREEENGRGNFPPRFSGLQFPNYSSELNVNALELDDSALYLCASSLGDRVNSPLHFGNGTRLTVT.

The gene calls are TRBV2 and TRBJ2-2; unclear D gene. CDR1 SNHLY and CDR2 FYNNEI come from the germline V gene. The CDR3 runs 13 residues. V lost 2 bases, J lost 2 bases, and 3 bases lay in between. The DNA for the CDR3 is TGTGCCAGCAGTGAATCTAACACCGGGGAGCTGTTTTTT. Protein: CASSESNTGELFF.

The rearrangement links TRBV3-1 (or the pseudogene TRBV3-2) to TRBJ2-5, with D hard to call. The V end was cut by 5 bases, the J end by 5 bases, with 6 bases between. Germline values: CDR1 LGHDT, CDR2 YNNKEL (reference sequence). The CDR3 runs 11 residues. CDR3: CASSSWETQYF. Here the CDR3 DNA reads TGTGCCAGCAGCTCCTGGGAGACCCAGTACTTC.

The gene calls are TRBV14 and TRBJ2-1; 11 bases line up with TRBD2. The germline V gene has CDR1 SGHDN and CDR2 FVKESK. J gave up 5 bases and V 3 bases, and 3 bases lay outside the gene matches. CDR3 length: 15 amino acids. The CDR3: CASSQGTSGNNEQFF. The CDR3 DNA is TGTGCCAGCAGCCAGGGGACTAGCGGAAACAATGAGCAGTTCTTC.

This chain connects TRBV29-1 to TRBJ1-1; D unclear. Trimming shortened V by 6 bases and J by 7 bases, and 9 bases separated the two germline ends. This CDR3 is built from 10 residues. CDR1 and CDR2 (germline): SQVTM, ANQGSEA. The CDR3 spells CSVKINEAFF. CDR3 DNA sequence: TGCAGCGTGAAAATCAATGAAGCTTTCTTT.

This rearrangement joins TRBV7-2 to TRBJ1-2; 10 positions agree with TRBD1. This CDR3 is built from 14 residues. Losses at the gene ends were 4 bases for V and 8 bases for J; bases not matched to a gene: 7. Germline V gene sequence: CDR1 SGHTA, CDR2 FQGNSA. CDR3 protein: CASSSRQGAEGYTF. In nucleotides, the CDR3 is TGTGCCAGCAGCTCGCGACAGGGGGCTGAAGGCTACACCTTC.